This T cell receptor beta chain was recorded in a study of breast tumors, draining lymph nodes, adjacent tissues. This clonotype appeared many times. Its specificity is unknown. Germline CDR1 is SGHTA and CDR2 is FQGTGA. Unmatched junction bases numbered 10, after V lost 5 bases and J lost 2 bases. This CDR3 contains 17 residues. General study results and limits: Luminal-like breast cancer showed significantly greater tumor-nontumor repertoire similarity than basal-like breast cancer did. Data only fit, rather than demonstrated, lymph node origin of most tumor T cells. Tumor repertoires ranked between lymph nodes and nontumor tissue in diversity, with V and J gene preferences.

Breast cancer patients provided tissue from their axillary draining lymph nodes. From the multiplex PCR reads, TCRdb called clonotypes with MiXCR, one entry per CDR3 protein. This sample has about 220,000 distinct CDR3 sequences, with less than 45% found just once. Specimen: axillary lymph node tissue. The rearrangement uses TRBV7-3 and TRBJ2-1; 9 bases line up with TRBD2. This TCR was recovered from a female donor with breast cancer. Some clones in this sample may be carry-over from other donors' samples. The CDR3 is CASSKDRREGPYNEQFF. DNA of the CDR3: TGTGCCAGCAGCAAGGACAGGCGGGAGGGCCCCTACAATGAGCAGTTCTTC. Complete variable domain (other parts from reference TRBV7-3 and TRBJ2-1): GAGVSQTPSNKVTEKGKYVELRCDPISGHTALYWYRQSLGQGPEFLIYFQGTGAADDSGLPNDRFFAVRPEGSVSTLKIQRTERGDSAVYLCASSKDRREGPYNEQFFGPGTRLTVL.